The subject of this entry is one T cell receptor beta chain. This clonotype has ten or more counts. The antigen this receptor binds is unknown. No base-level quality is on record; no much larger clone is a single base apart. Cut back by 9 bases and 1 base, the V and J ends lie 19 bases apart. The CDR3 contains 15 residues, cysteine and phenylalanine counted. Only the CDR3 part of the read is kept: 45 bases, read in frame from the first base. From a lookup of the germline V gene, CDR1 and CDR2 are MNHEY and SVGEGT. This entry is derived from a study of T cells in Graves' hyperthyroidism and ophthalmopathy (dated 2019 in TCRdb). Describing the broader study: Peripheral blood was sampled at the time of initial diagnosis, prior to any treatment. Once sampling was done, hyperthyroidism patients were given methimazole at a starting dose of 30 mg daily, whereas ophthalmopathy patients were given high-dose intravenous methylprednisolone. An independent validation cohort of 18 to 20 hyperthyroidism patients and approximately 16 patients who later progressed to ophthalmopathy tested prospective prediction of ophthalmopathy. The paper reports TCR Vbeta CDR3 sequencing of 130 to 150 peripheral blood samples: under 45 ophthalmopathy, around 80 hyperthyroidism and approximately 17 progressor patients. To identify TCR V-J signatures that set the groups apart, the researchers used a discovery cohort of 100 or so patients, made up of 40 to 45 with Graves' ophthalmopathy and around 58 with stable Graves' hyperthyroidism. The 100 or so discovery patients were randomly split 7:3 into training and test sets. In addition, the study compared T-cell repertoires in thyroid tissue and in blood from several Graves' hyperthyroidism patients.

Summary of the overall study and its limitations: Blood samples also contained most of the expanded thyroid clonotypes (frequency above 0.001), which suggests that blood repertoires may reflect thyroid immune responses. In validation, the model predicted progression to ophthalmopathy a median of approximately 6.3 months before onset, with approximately 70% sensitivity and 72.22% specificity. No statistical method was used to set the sample size in advance, and investigators knew the group allocation. Ophthalmopathy was separated from stable hyperthyroidism by a 13 V-J signature model, with around 90% sensitivity and roughly 81% specificity obtained in cross-validation and 80%/75% obtained in testing.

TCR beta CDR3 regions were amplified from RNA transcripts. The TCR CDR3 was subjected to a first round of RT-PCR using the HTBI primer set and the Qiagen OneStep RT-PCR kit. The libraries were constructed in a second round of multiplex PCR and then size-selected and purified. The libraries were sequenced on an Illumina HiSeq2000 using paired-end 100 bp reads. As for how the authors treated the data: SOAPnuke was used to process the raw data, throwing out any read that contained adapters or uncalled bases, had a mean Phred below 15, or lacked an exact constant-primer or identifier match. COPE v1.2.5 was used to merge the high-quality paired reads, and each unique nucleotide sequence was defined as a clonotype. MiTCR v1.1 was used to align clonotypes to the IMGT TRBV, TRBD and TRBJ reference segments. Analysis was restricted to V-J combinations with a frequency above 0.0001, which covered about 99% of repertoires. The TCS score was defined as the ratio of F50 (clonal expansion) to E x V (chaos), calculated using BLOSUM62-based TCRdist between CDR3 peptides within each V-J. Welch's t-statistics and random forest reduced roughly 500 V-J features to 13, which were used in a naive Bayes classifier (R e1071). TCRdb trimmed public reads at Q25 via fastp, called clones via MiXCR and kept in-frame beta chains. Merged by CDR3 protein, the rows form single entries marked with the most common genes and DNA. The V and J calls reflect TCRdb's pipeline rather than the authors' work. For this sample there are about 600,000 distinct CDR3 sequences; roughly 15% appear just once. The top ten clonotypes cover under 3.5% of the sample.

Moderately to severely active disease, a Clinical Activity Score of at least 3, a NOSPECS grade of at least 4, and a duration under 3 months were present in ophthalmopathy patients. Patients with uncontrolled infections, other autoimmune diseases, pregnancy or lactation were excluded. Diagnoses relied on clinical symptoms, serum thyroxine and TRAb, thyroid ultrasound and orbital computed tomography. PBMCs were isolated from around 10 ml of fresh peripheral blood by Ficoll-Paque density gradient centrifugation. Total RNA was extracted using Trizol reagent, and RNA quality was assessed on an Agilent 2100 Bioanalyzer.

This receptor was identified in a middle-aged woman with Graves' ophthalmopathy. What was sequenced was blood. The chain is made from TRBV6-2 or TRBV6-3 and TRBJ2-7, with the D segment identity uncertain. The CDR3 protein sequence reads: CASGSWDFSSYEQYF. The DNA sequence reads TGTGCCAGTGGCTCATGGGATTTCAGTTCCTACGAGCAGTACTTC.